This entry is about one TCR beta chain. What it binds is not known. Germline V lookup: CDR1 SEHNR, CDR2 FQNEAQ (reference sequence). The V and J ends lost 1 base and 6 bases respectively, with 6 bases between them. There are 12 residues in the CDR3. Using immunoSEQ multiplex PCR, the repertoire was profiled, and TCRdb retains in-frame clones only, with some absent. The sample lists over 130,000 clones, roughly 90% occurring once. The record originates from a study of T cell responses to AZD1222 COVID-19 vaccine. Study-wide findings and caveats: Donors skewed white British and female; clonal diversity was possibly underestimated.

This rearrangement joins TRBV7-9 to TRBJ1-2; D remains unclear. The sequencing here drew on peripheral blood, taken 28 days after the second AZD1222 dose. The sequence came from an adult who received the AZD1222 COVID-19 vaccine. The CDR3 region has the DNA TGTGCCAGCAGCTTAGTGGTCCATGGCTACACCTTC. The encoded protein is CASSLVVHGYTF. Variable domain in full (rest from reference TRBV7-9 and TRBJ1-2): DTGVSQNPRHKITKRGQNVTFRCDPISEHNRLYWYRQTLGQGPEFLTYFQNEAQLEKSRLLSDRFSAERPKGSFSTLEIQRTEQGDSAMYLCASSLVVHGYTFGSGTRLTVV.